A selection of T cell receptor beta chains follows, all from one sample in a study of T cells in Graves' hyperthyroidism and ophthalmopathy. Each CDR3 protein gets one entry after TCRdb re-called the multiplex PCR reads with MiXCR. Of around 660,000 distinct CDR3 sequences in the sample, 45% were seen once. The sequenced sample was peripheral blood or thyroid tissue (not recorded which). The receptor source for this set is an adult man with Graves' disease, either hyperthyroidism or ophthalmopathy (not recorded which). CDR3s include the opening cysteine and the closing phenylalanine or tryptophan.

>TRBJ1-5|TRBV7-9
CASSPKTGVSNQPQHF
>TRBJ1-1|TRBV7-9
CASSLADASSLEAFF
>TRBJ1-2|TRBV30
CAWTTLLGGYTF
>TRBJ2-2|TRBV15
CATSSSYRGTNTGELFF
>TRBJ1-2|TRBV10-2
CASSFQRGHYGYTF
>TRBJ1-3|TRBV19
CASSAPGNTIYF
>TRBJ1-5|TRBV2
CASSHSGEGNQPQHF
>TRBJ2-5|TRBV18
CASSPLTIQETQYF
>TRBJ2-5|TRBV9
CASSQNLAGGETQYF
>TRBJ1-4|TRBV5-4
CASSLGAGLELFF
>TRBJ1-4|TRBV24-1
CATSDWGTGTGTEKLFF
>TRBJ2-5|TRBV20-1
CSAMGQETQYF
>TRBJ1-4|TRBV7-9
CASSLFRGEKLFF
>TRBJ1-4|TRBV6-5
CASSELLHEKLFF
>TRBJ2-7|TRBV20-1
CSASDRGGQYF
>TRBJ1-6|TRBV7-2
CASSLGGGANSPLHF
>TRBJ1-5|TRBV9
CASSPNRQPQHF
>TRBJ1-6|TRBV19
CASSRMGGGGNSPLHF
>TRBJ2-6|TRBV12-3/TRBV12-4
CASREEGLSGANVLTF
>TRBJ2-7|TRBV7-8
CASSLGTSGPYEQYF
>TRBJ1-6|TRBV24-1
CASKVSVINSPLHF
>TRBJ2-7|TRBV7-2
CASSSPGLVDEQYF
>TRBJ2-7|TRBV9
CASSNRGYYEQYF
>TRBJ1-2|TRBV5-8
CASRSGSHGYTF
>TRBJ1-4|TRBV7-9
CASSLGFSDEKLFF
>TRBJ2-7|TRBV14
CASSQDPHPAYEQYF
>TRBJ1-6|TRBV25-1
CASRPVQGAVSPLHF
>TRBJ1-1|TRBV2
CASSFNDLSDTEAFF
>TRBJ2-7|TRBV6-5
CASSYGAGVTYEQYF
>TRBJ2-7|TRBV29-1
CSYQAGEKYF
>TRBJ1-1|TRBV15
CATSRDFGGGNTEAFF
>TRBJ2-7|TRBV7-9
CASSGLARPYEQYF
>TRBJ1-2|TRBV12-3/TRBV12-4
CASSLGGLPNYGYTF
>TRBJ1-5|TRBV2
CASTGFRGNQPQHF
>TRBJ2-5|TRBV28
CASSFNRSPAAAQYF
>TRBJ1-2|TRBV7-9
CASSYRTENYGYTF
>TRBJ1-1|TRBV29-1
CSARDRAHTEAFF
>TRBJ1-6|TRBV9
CASSVSDVNSPLHF
>TRBJ1-3|TRBV10-3
CAITLTGYSSGNTIYF
>TRBJ1-5|TRBV7-9
CASSLAEGSQPQHF